This T cell receptor (beta chain) is from a study of cytomegalovirus exposure and HLA in healthy donors. Of note for this clone: Antigen specificity is unknown.

Study results and limitations: The dataset shows that most TCR sequences were rare, while some public TCRs occurred in many donors. Investigators reported around 150 TCR beta chains as tied to cytomegalovirus.

It was with 60 Vbeta and 13 Jbeta primers that the PCR ran. Libraries were prepared by immunoSEQ multiplex PCR; TCRdb keeps only in-frame clonotypes and omits some of them. The sample lists around 120,000 clones, roughly 80% occurring once. Looked up from germline, CDR1 is ENHRY and CDR2 is SYGVKD. The J segment lost 6 bases and the V segment lost 5 bases, leaving 3 bases of the junction unmatched. The CDR3 runs 14 residues. Sequencing used PBMCs. This chain connects TRBV10-3 to TRBJ2-1; 11 nucleotides line up with TRBD1. The TCR comes from a female donor in good health and CMV-seropositive. The DNA for the CDR3 is TGTGCCATCAGTCCGGACAGGGGGCTCAATGAGCAGTTCTTC. Amino acid sequence: CAISPDRGLNEQFF.